A single sample gave rise to the 25 T cell receptor beta chains below, sequenced in a study of blood T cell repertoires in COVID-19. Here immunoSEQ multiplex PCR was the method, and the copy in TCRdb shows in-frame clones only, minus some. Here the sample spans more than 200,000 clones, roughly 84% being singletons. Sequencing used PBMCs or T cells enriched from blood (not recorded which). The receptors stem from a man aged 25 to 40 in a cohort exposed to, infected with or recovered from COVID-19 (not recorded which).

This clone came up once. An end of the junction does not agree with germline; a read error may underlie this. CDR3: CATSSGGSYNEQFF. CDR3 nucleotide sequence: TGTGCAACCAGCAGCGGGGGCTCCTACAATGAGCAGTTCTTC. The chain is built from TRBV24-1 and TRBJ2-1; 8 bases fit TRBD2. Germline CDR1 reads KGHDR; CDR2 reads SFDVKD. The CDR3 covers 14 residues.

The chain uses TRBV28 and TRBJ2-4; tentative D call: TRBD1 (5 bases). The length of the CDR3 is 18 residues. Deletions cut 4 bases from V and 0 bases from J, with 19 bases between. CDR1 is MDHEN and CDR2 is SYDVKM in the germline V gene. CDR3 in DNA: TGTGCCAGCAGTTCCCCAGGTTTTCTGGGGCAAGCCAAAAACATTCAGTACTTC. This translates into CASSSPGFLGQAKNIQYF.

This clone was seen once. The chain is built from TRBV27 and TRBJ1-5; no firm D call. Germline V gene data show CDR1 as MNHEY and CDR2 as SMNVEV (reference sequence). The V and J ends lost 6 bases and 1 base respectively, with 7 bases between them. The CDR3 runs 13 residues. CDR3 DNA sequence: TGTGCCAGCAGGACGGGAAGCAATCAGCCCCAGCATTTT. This encodes CASRTGSNQPQHF.

The rearrangement links TRBV19 to TRBJ1-5; 7 bases fit TRBD1. The CDR3 spans 16 residues. The V and J ends lost 5 bases and 2 bases, in that order; junction bases with no gene match: 9. Germline V gene sequence: CDR1 LNHDA, CDR2 SQIVND (reference sequence). The CDR3 nucleotides are TGTGCCAGTAGTGTGTACAGGGGCAGGCGCAATCAGCCCCAGCATTTT. Amino acid sequence: CASSVYRGRRNQPQHF.

The chain is built from TRBV4-1 and TRBJ2-7; tentative D call: TRBD1 (5 bases). CDR3 size: 14 residues. Germline lookup yields CDR1 MGHRA and CDR2 YSYEKL. V was shortened by 3 bases and J by 3 bases, with 12 bases between the two germline ends. Here the CDR3 reads CASSHSTAYYEQYF. DNA for the CDR3: TGCGCCAGCAGCCATTCGACAGCGTACTACGAGCAGTACTTC.

This CDR3 is CASSQDPLTGTLNTEAFF. The CDR3 DNA reads TGCGCCAGCAGCCAAGATCCACTGACCGGGACATTGAACACTGAAGCTTTCTTT. The chain couples TRBV4-1 to TRBJ1-1; possibly TRBD1 for D (6 bases). The CDR3 has 18 amino acids. The ends were cut back, 0 bases at V and 0 bases at J, with 17 bases in the middle. Germline CDR1 MGHRA, CDR2 YSYEKL.

The chain employs TRBV19 and TRBJ2-5, with TRBD2 matching 8 bases. Germline loops: CDR1 LNHDA, CDR2 SQIVND (reference sequence). The CDR3 covers 17 residues. The V gene end was trimmed by 5 bases and the J gene end by 5 bases; junction bases not matched to a gene: 16. This CDR3 is CASSVRLGAGVVETQYF. The DNA of the CDR3 is TGTGCCAGTAGTGTTCGATTGGGAGCGGGAGTCGTGGAGACCCAGTACTTC.

The chain couples TRBV6-2 or TRBV6-3 to TRBJ1-2; D is uncertain. CDR3 size: 16 residues. Trimming pared 2 bases from V and 2 bases from J, leaving 15 bases between. CDR1 and CDR2 (germline): MNHEY, SVGEGT. CDR3 sequence reads: CASSYQPGVANYGYTF. As DNA, the CDR3 is TGTGCCAGCAGTTACCAACCCGGAGTTGCGAACTATGGCTACACCTTC.

This clone turned up a few times. The chain links TRBV7-8 to TRBJ1-6; TRBD1 matches at 10 bases. This CDR3 comprises 16 residues. The V gene's germline CDR1 is SGHVS and CDR2 FQNEAQ. V was pared by 3 bases and J by 11 bases, with 10 bases of the junction left unmatched. Here the CDR3 DNA reads TGTGCCAGCAGCTTTGGGACAGGGGCCCTATCTCCACCCCTCCACTTT. It specifies CASSFGTGALSPPLHF.

The chain combines TRBV28 with TRBJ1-5, with TRBD1 matching over 12 bases. Germline V gives CDR1 MDHEN, CDR2 SYDVKM. V lost 8 bases, J lost 3 bases, and 8 bases stayed unmatched. The CDR3 covers 16 residues. The CDR3 DNA is TGTGCCAGCCGCTTCGGGACAGGGGGCCTCAATCAGCCCCAGCATTTT. Amino acids: CASRFGTGGLNQPQHF.

The chain joins TRBV19 to TRBJ2-1; D uncertain. The CDR3 extends over 15 amino acids. V was clipped by 1 base and J by 4 bases, with 11 bases between them. CDR1 is LNHDA, CDR2 SQIVND, per germline (reference sequence). CDR3 DNA sequence: TGTGCCAGTAGTATAGCGGTAGCAAGTTACAATGAGCAGTTCTTC. Translated: CASSIAVASYNEQFF.

The rearrangement joins TRBV2 to TRBJ2-7; no clear D gene. The CDR3 contains 14 residues. CDR1 and CDR2 from the germline V gene are SNHLY and FYNNEI. Trimming removed 6 bases at V and 9 bases at J, with 21 bases between. The CDR3 coding sequence is TGTGCCAGCAGCGAAACCCCCCCAGGTATGGGGCAGTACTTC. Amino acids: CASSETPPGMGQYF.

This sequence joins TRBV6-2 or TRBV6-3 and TRBJ1-1, with 9 bases matching TRBD1. This CDR3 is built from 14 residues. Germline values: CDR1 MNHEY, CDR2 SVGEGT. V was clipped by 4 bases and J by 4 bases; unmatched bases: 4. The CDR3 sequence is CASSSGTGITEAFF. The CDR3 DNA sequence: TGTGCCAGCAGTTCCGGGACAGGGATCACTGAAGCTTTCTTT.

The rearrangement links TRBV5-4 to TRBJ2-5, with 9 bases aligning to TRBD1. CDR1 and CDR2 from the germline V gene are SGHNT and YYREEE (reference sequence). The trim removed 4 bases at V and 4 bases at J, leaving 5 bases unmatched. The CDR3 is 14 amino acids. The CDR3: CASSQDRGRETQYF. In DNA form, the CDR3 reads TGTGCCAGCAGCCAGGACAGGGGTAGAGAGACCCAGTACTTC.

J is TRBJ1-4 and V is TRBV28, with TRBD1 matching over 7 bases. This CDR3 region has 16 residues. The V segment lost 6 bases and the J segment 8 bases; nucleotides outside the gene matches: 15. CDR1 and CDR2 (germline): MDHEN, SYDVKM. The CDR3 sequence: CASRSYLTGAGEKLFF. The DNA of the CDR3 is TGTGCCAGCAGGTCTTACCTCACAGGGGCCGGGGAAAAACTGTTTTTT.

This chain links TRBV10-1 with TRBJ2-6; unclear D gene. The CDR3 runs to 13 residues. CDR1 WNHNN and CDR2 SYGVQD come from the germline V gene (reference sequence). V shed 8 bases and J shed 0 bases, with 5 bases lying between them. CDR3 amino acids: CASGSSGANVLTF. For the CDR3, the DNA is TGCGCCAGCGGTAGCTCTGGGGCCAACGTCCTGACTTTC.

Comments on this clone: Other nucleotide sequences from this sample produce the same CDR3. V is TRBV6-5 and J is TRBJ1-3, with TRBD1 as a possible D gene (6 bases). This CDR3 region has 15 residues. Trimming removed 6 bases from V and 0 bases from J, with 12 bases in between. The germline V gene has CDR1 MNHEY and CDR2 SVGAGI. The CDR3 protein is CASSPQGYSGNTIYF. The DNA for the CDR3 is TGTGCCAGCAGCCCCCAGGGGTACTCTGGAAACACCATATATTTT.

The chain links TRBV15 to TRBJ2-1, with 8 nucleotides matching TRBD1. V shed 0 bases and J 7 bases; nucleotides not matched to a gene: 2. Germline assignment: CDR1 LNHNV and CDR2 YYDKDF (reference sequence). The CDR3 is 14 residues long. CDR3 residues: CATSRERQGNEQFF. CDR3 in DNA: TGTGCCACCAGCAGAGAGAGACAGGGGAATGAGCAGTTCTTC.

This clone was recorded at least ten times. This chain joins TRBV14 and TRBJ2-1; 14 nucleotides align to TRBD2. Trimming took 0 bases from V and 9 from J; bases not matched to a gene: 16. Germline CDR1 and CDR2: SGHDN and FVKESK. The CDR3 is 20 amino acids. Written as DNA, the CDR3 is TGTGCCAGCAGCCAAGATCGGAGGACTAGCGGGAGGTTCAACAAGGCTGAGCAGTTCTTC. Its translation: CASSQDRRTSGRFNKAEQFF.

The V gene is TRBV4-3, the J gene TRBJ2-7, with D possibly being TRBD2 (6 bases). This CDR3 contains 16 residues. Germline V gene lookup returns CDR1 LGHNA and CDR2 YSLEER. The germline V and J ends were trimmed by 0 bases and 0 bases, with 12 bases remaining between them. The CDR3 reads CASSQDVRGISYEQYF. The DNA for the CDR3 is TGCGCCAGCAGCCAAGATGTCCGGGGGATCTCCTACGAGCAGTACTTC.

The chain carries TRBV28 and TRBJ2-1, with no clear D. CDR1 MDHEN and CDR2 SYDVKM come from the germline V gene. V was cut by 3 bases and J by 7 bases, with 13 bases left in between. This CDR3 is built from 14 residues. As DNA, the CDR3 is TGTGCCAGCAGTTTCCCGACATTACGGAATGAGCAGTTCTTC. Amino acids: CASSFPTLRNEQFF.

The chain links TRBV25-1 to TRBJ2-5, with 7 nucleotides matching TRBD2. Germline CDR1 is MGHDK and CDR2 is SYGVNS. This CDR3 comprises 14 residues. V shed 4 bases, J shed 7 bases, and the junction held 9 bases outside the gene matches. The CDR3 coding sequence is TGTGCCAGCAGTGTGGGGGAAGTAGCGGGGACCCAGTACTTC. This gives the protein CASSVGEVAGTQYF.

V and J are TRBV28 and TRBJ2-6; D unclear. CDR1 and CDR2 from the germline V gene are MDHEN and SYDVKM. V dropped 2 bases and J dropped 0 bases, with 5 bases sitting between them. This CDR3 contains 15 residues. The CDR3 here is CASSLPGSGANVLTF. CDR3 coding DNA: TGTGCCAGCAGTTTACCCGGCTCTGGGGCCAACGTCCTGACTTTC.

The chain is built from TRBV9 and TRBJ2-5, with 7 bases identical to TRBD2. The CDR3 totals 16 residues. The ends lost 1 base at V and 5 bases at J; junction bases unmatched: 11. CDR1 and CDR2 from the germline V gene are SGDLS and YYNGEE. The CDR3, as DNA: TGTGCCAGCAGCGTATTTGCGGGAGCTACCTACGAGACCCAGTACTTC. This gives the protein CASSVFAGATYETQYF.

The chain uses TRBV28 and TRBJ2-1; 11 positions agree with TRBD2. CDR3 length equals 15 residues. After removal of 3 bases from V and 8 bases from J, the junction contained 6 bases not matched to a gene. CDR1 MDHEN and CDR2 SYDVKM come from the germline V gene. The CDR3 DNA sequence: TGTGCCAGCAGTTTGACTAGCGGGGCCGCGGATGAGCAGTTCTTC. It codes for CASSLTSGAADEQFF.